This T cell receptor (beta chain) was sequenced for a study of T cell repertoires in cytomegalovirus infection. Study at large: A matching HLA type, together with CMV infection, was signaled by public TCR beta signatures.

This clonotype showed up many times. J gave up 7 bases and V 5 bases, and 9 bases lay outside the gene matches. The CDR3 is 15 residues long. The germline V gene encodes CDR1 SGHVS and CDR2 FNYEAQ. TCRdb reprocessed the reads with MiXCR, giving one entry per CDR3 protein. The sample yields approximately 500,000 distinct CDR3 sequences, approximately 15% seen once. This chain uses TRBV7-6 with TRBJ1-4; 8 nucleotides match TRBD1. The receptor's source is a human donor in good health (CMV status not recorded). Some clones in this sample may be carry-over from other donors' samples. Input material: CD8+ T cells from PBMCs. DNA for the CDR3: TGTGCCAGCAGCCTGACAGGGGTGCGCGGTGAAAAACTGTTTTTT. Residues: CASSLTGVRGEKLFF.